This TCR beta chain was recorded in a study of blood T cell repertoires in COVID-19. How the authors handled the data: Estimation of nucleated cell counts was performed using reference gene primer amplification. Assay: immunoSEQ multiplex PCR; the TCRdb copy retains only in-frame clones and omits some. From that table come the V and J calls and clone size; the DNA was used to work out D and trimming. The sample includes hundreds of thousands of clones, 86% seen only once; the top ten take under 2%. There are 16 residues in the CDR3. Looked up from germline, CDR1 is LGHNA and CDR2 is YNFKEQ. After removal of 6 bases from V and 4 bases from J, the junction contained 8 bases not matched to a gene.

The material sequenced was peripheral blood. The sequence was obtained from a woman aged 55-75 years who had recovered from COVID-19. The rearrangement joins TRBV4-2 to TRBJ2-3, with 12 bases matching TRBD2. CDR3: CASRRTSGELADTQYF. The CDR3 DNA sequence: TGTGCCAGCAGACGGACTAGCGGGGAGTTAGCAGATACGCAGTATTTT.